This is a list of T cell receptor beta chains from one sample in a study of CD8 T cells in Susac syndrome. One entry per CDR3 protein results from TCRdb running MiXCR on the immunoSEQ multiplex PCR reads. In the table there are around 200,000 distinct CDR3 sequences, roughly 95% of which are singletons. Sequenced material: CD4+ T cells from PBMCs. Receptor source: a human donor in good health. Each CDR3 is given with its conserved first and last residue. D genes are given only for firm matches. The size field is filled for only some rows; it gives once, few, many or a size class.

>-|TRBV18|TRBJ1-5|-
CASSGGRVGNQPQHF
TGTGCCAGCTCTGGGGGCAGGGTCGGCAATCAGCCCCAGCATTTT
>-|TRBV2|TRBJ1-2|-
CASRLTGNRYGYTF
TGTGCCAGCAGGCTAACAGGGAACCGCTATGGCTACACCTTC
>-|TRBV11-2|TRBJ1-1|TRBD1
CASSSYRGLSTEAFF
TGTGCCAGCAGCTCTTACAGGGGCCTTAGCACTGAAGCTTTCTTT
>-|TRBV10-3|TRBJ1-6|-
CAISDGPVNNSPLHF
TGTGCCATCAGCGACGGCCCCGTTAATAATTCACCCCTCCACTTT
>-|TRBV15|TRBJ2-1|-
CATSRARDPRGEGQFF
TGTGCCACCAGCAGAGCCCGGGACCCCCGGGGTGAGGGGCAGTTCTTC
>-|TRBV7-9|TRBJ2-5|TRBD2
CASSLGGTSGSQETQYF
TGTGCCAGCAGCTTAGGAGGGACTAGCGGGAGCCAGGAGACCCAGTACTTC
>-|TRBV5-1|TRBJ2-3|-
CASMLEADTQYF
TGCGCCAGCATGTTGGAGGCAGATACGCAGTATTTT
>-|TRBV18|TRBJ1-2|TRBD1
CASSQGALEYNYGYTF
TGTGCCAGCTCACAGGGGGCGTTGGAATATAACTATGGCTACACCTTC
>-|TRBV9|TRBJ2-7|-
CASSPRPDDYEQYF
TGTGCCAGCAGCCCCCGGCCGGACGACTACGAGCAGTACTTC
>-|TRBV12-3/TRBV12-4|TRBJ1-2|-
CASSGQMEGYTF
TGTGCCAGCAGCGGACAGATGGAAGGCTACACCTTC
>-|TRBV14|TRBJ2-7|-
CASSQHQGSIYEQYF
TGTGCCAGCAGCCAGCACCAGGGTTCCATCTACGAGCAGTACTTC
>-|TRBV6-5|TRBJ2-2|TRBD2
CAVALAGTGELFF
TGTGCCGTGGCACTAGCGGGGACCGGGGAGCTGTTTTTT
>-|TRBV9|TRBJ2-7|-
CASSANRGSTYEQYF
TGTGCCAGCAGCGCGAACCGGGGGTCCACCTACGAGCAGTACTTC
>-|TRBV20-1|TRBJ1-5|-
CSATGGTASNQPQHF
TGCAGTGCCACGGGAGGAACAGCAAGCAATCAGCCCCAGCATTTT
>-|TRBV3-1|TRBJ1-1|-
CASSHLAEAFF
TGTGCCAGCAGCCACCTAGCTGAAGCTTTCTTT
>-|TRBV20-1|TRBJ2-5|-
CSARAFERAGLETQYF
TGCAGTGCTAGAGCGTTCGAGCGTGCCGGGTTAGAGACCCAGTACTTC
>-|TRBV29-1|TRBJ1-2|-
CSVRNREDYGYTF
TGCAGCGTGCGGAACAGGGAAGACTATGGCTACACCTTC
>few|TRBV27|TRBJ2-1|-
CASRRSSYNEQFF
TGTGCCAGCAGGCGGAGCTCCTACAATGAGCAGTTCTTC
>-|TRBV5-1|TRBJ1-1|-
CASSLRSANTEAFF
TGCGCCAGCAGCTTGAGGTCGGCGAACACTGAAGCTTTCTTT
>-|TRBV20-1|TRBJ2-5|-
CSARDNRKETQYF
TGCAGTGCTAGAGATAACAGGAAAGAGACCCAGTACTTC
>-|TRBV24-1|TRBJ2-5|-
CATSDWQGEQETQYF
TGTGCCACCAGTGATTGGCAGGGCGAACAAGAGACCCAGTACTTC
>-|TRBV6-1|TRBJ2-7|-
CASSDHPSYEQYF
TGTGCCAGCAGTGACCACCCATCCTACGAGCAGTACTTC
>-|TRBV12-3/TRBV12-4|TRBJ1-6|-
CASSLGTLSVLIHF
TGTGCCAGCAGTTTAGGTACACTAAGCGTTCTCATCCACTTT
>-|TRBV27|TRBJ2-5|-
CASSSRWGKETQYF
TGTGCCAGCAGTTCCCGCTGGGGTAAAGAGACCCAGTACTTC
>-|TRBV6-2/TRBV6-3|TRBJ2-7|-
CASSSPRQVSYEQYF
TGTGCCAGCAGTTCCCCCCGACAGGTCTCCTACGAGCAGTACTTC
>once|TRBV29-1|TRBJ1-1|-
CSVDRTDTEAFF
TGCAGCGTTGACAGGACGGACACTGAAGCTTTCTTT
>-|TRBV12-3/TRBV12-4|TRBJ2-5|-
CASSFLGRGQETQYF
TGTGCCAGCAGTTTTTTGGGGCGGGGTCAAGAGACCCAGTACTTC
>-|TRBV9|TRBJ2-3|-
CASSVQGSADTQYF
TGTGCCAGCAGCGTACAGGGGTCCGCAGATACGCAGTATTTT
>once|TRBV4-1|TRBJ2-2|-
CASSQGWARRVELFF
TGCGCCAGCAGCCAAGGCTGGGCCCGCAGAGTGGAGCTGTTTTTT
>-|TRBV3-1|TRBJ2-4|-
CASSRGTTGSKNIQYF
TGTGCCAGCAGCCGGGGGACCACAGGATCCAAAAACATTCAGTACTTC
>-|TRBV5-1|TRBJ1-2|TRBD1
CASSLSGQGWLGYTF
TGCGCCAGCAGCTTGTCGGGACAGGGCTGGTTAGGCTACACCTTC
>once|TRBV29-1|TRBJ1-5|TRBD1
CSGVTGDGQPQHF
TGCAGCGGAGTGACAGGGGACGGTCAGCCCCAGCATTTT
>once|TRBV19|TRBJ2-2|-
CASSMFDPRTGELFF
TGTGCCAGTAGTATGTTCGACCCTAGGACCGGGGAGCTGTTTTTT
>-|TRBV5-4|TRBJ2-3|-
CASSPSSVDTQYF
TGTGCCAGCAGCCCCTCGTCTGTGGATACGCAGTATTTT
>-|TRBV6-2/TRBV6-3|TRBJ2-1|-
CASSQGGGNEQFF
TGTGCCAGCAGCCAGGGGGGAGGGAATGAGCAGTTCTTC
>once|TRBV25-1|TRBJ2-1|-
CASSEFRQSSPFF
TGTGCCAGCAGTGAATTTCGGCAGTCCAGTCCGTTCTTC
>once|TRBV19|TRBJ2-2|-
CASSDGRVTGELFF
TGTGCCAGTAGTGACGGTAGGGTCACCGGGGAGCTGTTTTTT
>-|TRBV12-3/TRBV12-4|TRBJ1-1|TRBD1
CASSNRGDTEAFF
TGTGCCAGCAGTAACAGGGGGGACACTGAAGCTTTCTTT
>once|TRBV30|TRBJ2-3|-
CASGAGVGADTQYF
TGTGCCTCGGGGGCGGGAGTTGGGGCCGATACGCAGTATTTT
>-|TRBV29-1|TRBJ1-1|-
CSVSRTLNTEAFF
TGCAGCGTTTCCAGGACTTTGAACACTGAAGCTTTCTTT
>-|TRBV6-6|TRBJ2-7|-
CASSFVGSEQYF
TGTGCCAGCAGTTTTGTAGGCAGCGAGCAGTACTTC
>-|TRBV7-2|TRBJ1-2|-
CASSPTSNYGYTF
TGTGCCAGCAGCCCGACTTCTAACTATGGCTACACCTTC
>-|TRBV5-1|TRBJ2-1|-
CASSLDGEAYNEQFF
TGCGCCAGCAGCTTGGATGGGGAAGCTTACAATGAGCAGTTCTTC
>-|TRBV20-1|TRBJ2-6|-
CSARDSRGETGANVLTF
TGCAGTGCTAGAGATAGCCGTGGTGAGACGGGGGCCAACGTCCTGACTTTC
>-|TRBV29-1|TRBJ2-5|-
CSVHPTRGRETQYF
TGCAGCGTGCACCCGACCCGAGGCCGCGAGACCCAGTACTTC
>-|TRBV12-3/TRBV12-4|TRBJ1-5|-
CASSPLTGQGNQPQHF
TGTGCCAGCAGTCCCCTCACGGGTCAGGGCAATCAGCCCCAGCATTTT
>-|TRBV24-1|TRBJ2-3|-
CATNEGAADTQYF
TGTGCCACCAATGAAGGGGCGGCAGATACGCAGTATTTT
>-|TRBV28|TRBJ2-3|-
CATGLYTQYF
TGTGCCACCGGGTTGTATACGCAGTATTTT
>-|TRBV19|TRBJ2-2|-
CASSEDTGELFF
TGTGCCAGTAGTGAGGACACCGGGGAGCTGTTTTTT
>-|TRBV9|TRBJ2-2|-
CASSVGLTGELFF
TGTGCCAGCAGCGTCGGGCTCACCGGGGAGCTGTTTTTT
>-|TRBV4-1|TRBJ1-1|-
CASSQDSGMNTEAFF
TGCGCCAGCAGCCAAGATTCGGGTATGAACACTGAAGCTTTCTTT
>-|TRBV5-1|TRBJ2-6|TRBD1
CASSFEGGAGANVLTF
TGCGCCAGCAGCTTCGAAGGGGGCGCTGGGGCCAACGTCCTGACTTTC
>-|TRBV29-1|TRBJ1-5|TRBD1
CSVGDSTNQPQHF
TGCAGCGTTGGGGACAGTACTAATCAGCCCCAGCATTTT
>-|TRBV30|TRBJ2-1|-
CAWTGASYNEQFF
TGTGCCTGGACGGGCGCCTCCTACAATGAGCAGTTCTTC
>few|TRBV18|TRBJ2-7|TRBD1
CASSRTGGEQYF
TGTGCCAGCTCACGAACAGGGGGCGAGCAGTACTTC
>once|TRBV29-1|TRBJ1-4|TRBD1
CSAQGAVDEKLFF
TGCAGCGCACAGGGGGCGGTCGATGAAAAACTGTTTTTT
>-|TRBV3-1|TRBJ1-1|TRBD1
CASRLQGETTEAFF
TGTGCCAGCCGCTTACAGGGGGAGACAACTGAAGCTTTCTTT
>-|TRBV5-1|TRBJ2-3|TRBD1
CASSQDRTSTDTQYF
TGCGCCAGCAGCCAGGACAGGACTTCGACAGATACGCAGTATTTT
>-|TRBV5-1|TRBJ1-4|TRBD1
CASSGGTGNEKLFF
TGCGCCAGCAGCGGAGGGACAGGGAACGAAAAACTGTTTTTT
>once|TRBV3-1|TRBJ1-5|-
CASSQGQPSQPQHF
TGTGCCAGCAGCCAGGGCCAGCCGTCCCAGCCCCAGCATTTT